The sequence of this T cell receptor beta chain was determined in a study of T-cell reconstitution after alpha-beta-depleted transplantation in children. Study observations and caveats: After transplant, at about two months, alpha-beta T cells were reportedly derived from several hundred expanded graft clones.

Trimming took off 5 bases at V and 0 bases at J, with 9 bases between the two ends. This CDR3 has 14 residues. Per the germline V gene, CDR1 is SGHVS and CDR2 is FNYEAQ. Note on this clonotype: As yet, its antigen is unknown.

Using unique molecular identifiers, the investigators prepared the TCRbeta library. Each CDR3 protein is one row after TCRdb ran MiXCR on the PCR reads. The repertoire consists of 350,000 to 500,000 distinct CDR3 sequences, with roughly two fifths occurring once and the leading ten covering under 35%. The TCR was taken from a girl aged 2 to 9 with aplastic anemia, due to receive a stem cell transplant. The chain employs TRBV7-6 and TRBJ2-3; tentatively, D is TRBD2 (5 bases). The sample consisted of PBMCs, taken before TCRalphabeta/CD19-depleted stem cell transplant. The CDR3 loop reads CASSHGKSTDTQYF. Here the CDR3 DNA reads TGTGCCAGCAGCCACGGGAAAAGCACAGATACGCAGTATTTT.